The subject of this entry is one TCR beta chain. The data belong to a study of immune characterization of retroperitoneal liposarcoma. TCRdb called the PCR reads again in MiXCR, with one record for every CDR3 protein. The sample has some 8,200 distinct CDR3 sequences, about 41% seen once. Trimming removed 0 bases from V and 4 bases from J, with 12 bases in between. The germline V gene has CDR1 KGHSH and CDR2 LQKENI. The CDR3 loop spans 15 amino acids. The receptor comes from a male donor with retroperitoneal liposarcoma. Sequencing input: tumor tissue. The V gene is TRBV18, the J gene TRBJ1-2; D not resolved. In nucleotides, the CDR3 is TGTGCCAGCTCACCACCCACCCGGAGCCGCTATGGCTACACCTTC. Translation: CASSPPTRSRYGYTF.